These 18 T cell receptor beta chains originate from one sample sequenced in a study of blood T cell repertoires in COVID-19 (TCRdb year 2020). Receptor amplification or capture employed the immunoSEQ multiplex PCR assay. The immuneACCESS repertoire file appears here via TCRdb, limited to in-frame rearrangements. These files lack a portion of the clones; in checked studies, under half of the deficit traces to unresolved V genes, and the cause of the others is not known. Recorded for this sample are more than 85,000 clones; about 76% of them occurred a single time. The top ten clonotypes cover around two fifths of the sample. The sequencing input was peripheral blood. These TCRs come from an elderly man with acute or convalescent COVID-19.

The chain uses TRBV28 and TRBJ1-5; 7 positions agree with TRBD1. The CDR3 is 14 residues long. The germline CDR1 and CDR2 sequences are MDHEN and SYDVKM. The V gene end was trimmed by 7 bases and the J gene end by 2 bases; junction bases not matched to a gene: 5. The CDR3 DNA reads TGTGCCAGCACCCCCGGACAGGGCAATCAGCCCCAGCATTTT. It translates to CASTPGQGNQPQHF.

The chain carries TRBV18 and TRBJ1-1; 8 bases agree with TRBD1. There are 17 residues in the CDR3. The V and J ends lost 3 bases and 1 base, in that order; junction bases with no gene match: 10. Germline values: CDR1 KGHSH, CDR2 LQKENI. The CDR3 nucleotides read TGTGCCAGCTCACCGCCTAAATTGACAGGGGAGAACACTGAAGCTTTCTTT. Its translation is CASSPPKLTGENTEAFF.

V gene TRBV27 combines with J gene TRBJ2-2; D is unclear. Germline CDR1 and CDR2: MNHEY and SMNVEV (reference sequence). V dropped 4 bases and J dropped 3 bases, with 6 bases sitting between them. There are 13 residues in the CDR3. The CDR3 is CASSSRDTGELFF. The CDR3 DNA follows: TGTGCCAGCAGTTCGAGAGACACCGGGGAGCTGTTTTTT.

This chain joins TRBV6-1 and TRBJ2-7; TRBD1 matches 7 bases. The CDR3 totals 14 residues. The germline gives CDR1 MNHNS, CDR2 SASEGT. J was trimmed by 2 bases and V by 3 bases; bases with no gene match: 4. The CDR3 bases are TGTGCCAGCAGTGAGGGAAGGGGGCCCTACGAGCAGTACTTC. Translating gives CASSEGRGPYEQYF.

The chain links TRBV27 to TRBJ1-5, with D tentatively TRBD1 (5 bases). Per germline, CDR1 MNHEY and CDR2 SMNVEV (reference sequence). Trimming removed 3 bases from V and 2 bases from J, with 11 bases in between. The CDR3 consists of 15 residues. CDR3 in DNA: TGTGCCAGCAGTTTTCTGGGGCACGGCAATCAGCCCCAGCATTTT. The encoded protein is CASSFLGHGNQPQHF.

V and J are TRBV6-6 and TRBJ1-1; 9 nucleotides line up with TRBD1. From germline, CDR1 is MNHNY and CDR2 SVGAGI (reference sequence). V lost 5 bases, J lost 5 bases, and 9 bases stayed unmatched. The CDR3 has 15 residues. The CDR3 sequence is CASSQPGQGETEAFF. The CDR3 region has the DNA TGTGCCAGCAGTCAGCCGGGACAGGGTGAGACTGAAGCTTTCTTT.

This chain links TRBV14 with TRBJ2-3; a weak D match, TRBD2 (5 bases). V lost 4 bases, J lost 2 bases, and 13 bases lay in between. Germline loops: CDR1 SGHDN, CDR2 FVKESK. CDR3 length equals 15 residues. The CDR3 nucleotides read TGTGCCAGCAGCCGGACTGTCAGATTCACAGATACGCAGTATTTT. Protein product: CASSRTVRFTDTQYF.

Here the CDR3 reads CASSLLAGNTIYF. As DNA, the CDR3 is TGTGCCAGCAGCCTCCTAGCCGGAAACACCATATATTTT. The rearrangement links TRBV11-2 to TRBJ1-3; D is ambiguous. The CDR3 runs to 13 residues. With 5 bases removed from V and 4 bases from J, the gap between germline ends came to 9 bases. CDR1 SGHAT and CDR2 FQNNGV come from the germline V gene.

The chain combines TRBV12-3 or TRBV12-4 with TRBJ2-7; D ambiguous. V lost 6 bases and J 4 bases, leaving 10 bases between the germline ends. CDR3 size: 12 residues. CDR3 residues: CASSRTVYEQYF. For the CDR3, the DNA is TGTGCCAGCAGCCGCACAGTGTACGAGCAGTACTTC.

V and J are TRBV6-4 and TRBJ2-1; TRBD1 agrees at 7 bases. Per germline, CDR1 MRHNA and CDR2 SNTAGT. The ends lost 5 bases at V and 4 bases at J; junction bases unmatched: 5. This CDR3 has 14 amino acids. The CDR3 loop is CASSIEQGYNEQFF. CDR3 bases: TGTGCCAGCAGTATCGAACAGGGGTACAATGAGCAGTTCTTC.

This clone has more than one count but fewer than ten. This sequence joins TRBV19 and TRBJ1-5; a weak D match, TRBD1 (6 bases). CDR1 is LNHDA and CDR2 is SQIVND in the germline V gene (reference sequence). V shed 7 bases and J shed 0 bases, with 13 bases lying between them. This CDR3 contains 15 residues. The CDR3 sequence: CASTWTATSNQPQHF. For the CDR3, the DNA is TGTGCCAGTACCTGGACAGCGACTAGCAATCAGCCCCAGCATTTT. The entire variable domain, with the rest obtained from reference TRBV19 and TRBJ1-5, is as follows: DGGITQSPKYLFRKEGQNVTLSCEQNLNHDAMYWYRQDPGQGLRLIYYSQIVNDFQKGDIAEGYSVSREKKESFPLTVTSAQKNPTAFYLCASTWTATSNQPQHFGDGTRLSIL.

In its sample, this clone was seen a few times. This chain links TRBV12-3 or TRBV12-4 with TRBJ1-2; D gene ambiguous. CDR3 length: 11 residues. V was clipped by 6 bases and J by 7 bases, with 9 bases between them. CDR3 nucleotide sequence: TGTGCCAGCAGCCTCGGAGGTGGCTACACCTTC. Protein: CASSLGGGYTF.

This clone was seen a few times. The CDR3 region is CASSRLGTATNEQFF. The CDR3 coding sequence is TGTGCCAGCAGTCGACTCGGGACAGCCACCAATGAGCAGTTCTTC. V and J are TRBV27 and TRBJ2-1; 7 nucleotides align to TRBD1. The CDR3 totals 15 residues. Germline V CDR1 and CDR2: MNHEY, SMNVEV (reference sequence). With V trimmed by 5 bases and J by 6 bases, 10 bases remained unmatched.

The V gene is TRBV19, the J gene TRBJ2-1; TRBD2 matches at 14 bases. The V and J ends lost 1 base and 6 bases, in that order; junction bases with no gene match: 8. This CDR3 spans 18 amino acids. Germline assignment: CDR1 LNHDA and CDR2 SQIVND (reference sequence). The CDR3 protein is CASSIVGPGTSGSNEQFF. CDR3 DNA sequence: TGTGCCAGTAGTATAGTTGGGCCCGGGACTAGCGGGAGCAATGAGCAGTTCTTC.

The chain is built from TRBV30 and TRBJ2-7; TRBD1 aligns across 7 bases. The CDR3 is 12 amino acids. Per germline, CDR1 GTSNPN and CDR2 SVGIG (reference sequence). V was pared by 2 bases and J by 3 bases, with 1 base of the junction left unmatched. Here the CDR3 reads CAWSRQGYEQYF. The DNA of the CDR3 is TGTGCCTGGAGTCGACAGGGCTACGAGCAGTACTTC. The whole variable domain, remainder taken from reference TRBV30 and TRBJ2-7, is SQTIHQWPATLVQPVGSPLSLECTVEGTSNPNLYWYRQAAGRGLQLLFYSVGIGQISSEVPQNLSASRPQDRQFILSSKKLLLSDSGFYLCAWSRQGYEQYFGPGTRLTVT.

This chain uses TRBV9 with TRBJ1-5; D call uncertain. The ends were cut back, 0 bases at V and 7 bases at J, with 11 bases in the middle. Germline CDR1 reads SGDLS; CDR2 reads YYNGEE. This CDR3 is built from 14 residues. In DNA, the CDR3 is TGTGCCAGCAGCGTAGATGGTGGAGGACAGCCCCAGCATTTT. Amino acids: CASSVDGGGQPQHF.

About this clone itself: The junction shows a germline mismatch at one end, possibly a read error. The CDR3: CASSISGTNTGELFF. The CDR3 DNA follows: TGTGCTAGCAGCATTAGCGGGACGAACACCGGGGAGCTGTTTTTT. The chain has TRBV7-7 and TRBJ2-2, with 8 bases that match TRBD2. The length of the CDR3 is 15 residues. CDR1 is SSHAT, CDR2 FNYEAQ, per germline (reference sequence).

V gene TRBV4-1 combines with J gene TRBJ2-3; D is ambiguous. The germline V gene encodes CDR1 MGHRA and CDR2 YSYEKL. The V gene lost 3 bases and the J gene lost 6 bases, with 13 bases spanning the gap. There are 14 residues in the CDR3. In DNA form, the CDR3 reads TGCGCCAGCAGCCAGGAGAAACCTGAGGATACGCAGTATTTT. Translated: CASSQEKPEDTQYF.